The T cell receptor (beta chain) under discussion was sequenced for a study of patients and donors after allogeneic stem cell transplantation. This CDR3 spans 13 amino acids. With V trimmed by 6 bases and J by 5 bases, 3 bases remained unmatched. CDR1 is LNHNV and CDR2 is YYDKDF in the germline V gene (reference sequence). This clonotype was counted between two and nine times. MiXCR was run by TCRdb on the RT-PCR reads, yielding one entry per CDR3 protein. The table includes 95,000 to 120,000 distinct CDR3 sequences, 35% to 45% detected once. The chain has TRBV15 and TRBJ2-2; 7 positions match TRBD2. The sequenced sample was blood, either unsorted or a sorted T cell fraction (not recorded which). This receptor was identified in a human donor who was either an allogeneic HSCT recipient or a stem cell or donor lymphocyte infusion donor (not recorded which). It is not recorded whose cells these are; they may come from a transplant donor. Here the CDR3 DNA reads TGTGCCACCAGACTAGCGCTAACCGGGGAGCTGTTTTTT. It encodes CATRLALTGELFF.